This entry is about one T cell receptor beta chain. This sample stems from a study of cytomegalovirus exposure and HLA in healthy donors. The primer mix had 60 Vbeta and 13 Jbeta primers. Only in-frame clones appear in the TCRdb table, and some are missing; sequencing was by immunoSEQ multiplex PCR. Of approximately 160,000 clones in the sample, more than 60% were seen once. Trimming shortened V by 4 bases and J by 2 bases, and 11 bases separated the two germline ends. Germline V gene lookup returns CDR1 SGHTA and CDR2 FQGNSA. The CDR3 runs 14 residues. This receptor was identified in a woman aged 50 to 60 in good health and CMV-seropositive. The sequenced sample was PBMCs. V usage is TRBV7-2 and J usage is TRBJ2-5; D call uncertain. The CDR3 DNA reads TGTGCCAGCAGCTCCCCGGTCGAGCAAGAGACCCAGTACTTC. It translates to CASSSPVEQETQYF.